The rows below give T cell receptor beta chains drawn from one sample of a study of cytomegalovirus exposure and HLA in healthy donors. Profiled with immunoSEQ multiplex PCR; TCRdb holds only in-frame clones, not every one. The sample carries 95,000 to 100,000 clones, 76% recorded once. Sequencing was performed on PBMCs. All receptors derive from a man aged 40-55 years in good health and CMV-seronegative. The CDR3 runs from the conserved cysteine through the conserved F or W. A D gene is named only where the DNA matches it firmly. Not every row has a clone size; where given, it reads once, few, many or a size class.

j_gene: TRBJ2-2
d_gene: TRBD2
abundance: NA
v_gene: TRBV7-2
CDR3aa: CASSGLAGDTGELFF
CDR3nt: TGTGCCAGCAGCGGACTAGCGGGAGACACCGGGGAGCTGTTTTTT

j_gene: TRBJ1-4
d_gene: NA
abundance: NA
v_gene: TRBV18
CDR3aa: CASSPQRNEKLFF
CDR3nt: TGTGCCAGCTCACCACAGAGAAATGAAAAACTGTTTTTT

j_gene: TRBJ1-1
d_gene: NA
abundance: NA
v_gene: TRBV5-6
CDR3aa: CASSFRTEAFF
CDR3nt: TGTGCCAGCAGCTTCAGAACCGAAGCTTTCTTT

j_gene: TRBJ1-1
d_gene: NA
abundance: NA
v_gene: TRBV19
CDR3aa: CASSMLQGIMSTEAFF
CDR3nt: TGTGCCAGTAGTATGTTGCAGGGGATCATGAGCACTGAAGCTTTCTTT

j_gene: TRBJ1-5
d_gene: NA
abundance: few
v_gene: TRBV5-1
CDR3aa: CASSYGSNQPQHF
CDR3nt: TGCGCCAGCAGCTACGGTAGCAATCAGCCCCAGCATTTT

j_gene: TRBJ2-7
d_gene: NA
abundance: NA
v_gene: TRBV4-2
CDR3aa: CASSQVGHYEQYF
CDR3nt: TGTGCCAGCAGCCAAGTTGGACACTACGAGCAGTACTTC

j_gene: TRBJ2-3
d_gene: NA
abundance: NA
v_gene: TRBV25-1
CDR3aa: CASRQTGFSTDTQYF
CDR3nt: TGTGCCAGCCGCCAGACGGGGTTTAGCACAGATACGCAGTATTTT

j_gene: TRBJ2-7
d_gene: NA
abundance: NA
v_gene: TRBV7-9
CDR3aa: CASSNPPRGLISYEQYF
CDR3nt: TGTGCCAGCAGTAACCCCCCCAGGGGTCTAATCTCCTACGAGCAGTACTTC

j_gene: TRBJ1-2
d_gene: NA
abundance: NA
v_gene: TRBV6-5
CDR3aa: CASSLNTGHGYTF
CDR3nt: TGTGCCAGCAGTTTAAATACAGGACATGGCTACACCTTC

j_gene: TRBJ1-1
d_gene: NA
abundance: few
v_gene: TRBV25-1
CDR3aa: CASSGPDSPNTEAFF
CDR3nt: TGTGCCAGCAGTGGCCCGGACAGTCCGAACACTGAAGCTTTCTTT

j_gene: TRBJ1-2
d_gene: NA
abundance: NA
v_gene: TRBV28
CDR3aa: CASDRGNVYGYTF
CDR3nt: TGTGCCAGCGACCGGGGGAACGTCTATGGCTACACCTTC

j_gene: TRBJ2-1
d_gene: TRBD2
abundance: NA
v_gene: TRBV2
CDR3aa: CASSGLAGVTQFF
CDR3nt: TGTGCCAGCAGCGGACTAGCGGGAGTGACCCAGTTCTTC

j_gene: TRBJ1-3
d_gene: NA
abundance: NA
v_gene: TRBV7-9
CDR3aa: CASSLGAGNAGNTIYF
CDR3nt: TGTGCCAGCAGCTTAGGGGCAGGGAACGCTGGAAACACCATATATTTT

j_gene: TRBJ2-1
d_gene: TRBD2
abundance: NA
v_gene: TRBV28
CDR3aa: CASSSPILRGRAYNEQFF
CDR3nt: TGTGCCAGCAGTTCACCCATTCTTCGCGGGAGAGCCTACAATGAGCAGTTCTTC

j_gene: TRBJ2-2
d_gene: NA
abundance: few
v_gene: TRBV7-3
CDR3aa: CASSLTLAGGTGELFF
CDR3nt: TGTGCCAGCAGCTTAACACTCGCGGGTGGCACCGGGGAGCTGTTTTTT

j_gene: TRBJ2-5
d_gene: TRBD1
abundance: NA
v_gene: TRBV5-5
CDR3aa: CASSSRTGQETQYF
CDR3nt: TGTGCCAGCAGCTCCAGGACAGGTCAAGAGACCCAGTACTTC

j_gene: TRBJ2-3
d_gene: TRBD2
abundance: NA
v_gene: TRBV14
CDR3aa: CASSLLAGVLDTQYF
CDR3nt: TGTGCCAGCAGCCTCCTAGCGGGGGTGTTGGATACGCAGTATTTT

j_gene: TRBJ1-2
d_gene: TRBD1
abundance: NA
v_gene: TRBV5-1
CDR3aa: CASSLGNTQGSGYTF
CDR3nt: TGCGCCAGCAGCTTAGGGAATACACAGGGGTCTGGCTACACCTTC

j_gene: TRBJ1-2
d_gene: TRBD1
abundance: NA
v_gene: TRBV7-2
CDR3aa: CASRRDREDYGYTF
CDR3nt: TGTGCCAGCAGGCGAGACAGGGAGGATTATGGCTACACCTTC

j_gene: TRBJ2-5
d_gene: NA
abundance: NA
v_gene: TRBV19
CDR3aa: CASSIDLETQYF
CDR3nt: TGTGCCAGTAGTATAGATCTGGAGACCCAGTACTTC

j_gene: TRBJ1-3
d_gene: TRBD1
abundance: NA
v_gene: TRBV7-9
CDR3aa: CASSRDRGDTIYF
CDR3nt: TGTGCCAGCAGTCGAGACAGGGGAGACACCATATATTTT

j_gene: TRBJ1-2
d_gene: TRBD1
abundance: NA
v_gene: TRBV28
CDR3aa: CASSLVGGGGYTF
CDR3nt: TGTGCCAGCAGTTTAGTAGGGGGCGGGGGCTACACCTTC

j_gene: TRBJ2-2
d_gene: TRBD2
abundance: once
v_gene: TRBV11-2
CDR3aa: CASSWLADNTGELFF
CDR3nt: TGTGCCAGCAGCTGGCTAGCGGACAACACCGGGGAGCTGTTTTTT

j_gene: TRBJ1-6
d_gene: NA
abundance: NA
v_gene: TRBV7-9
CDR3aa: CASSLSGADNSPLHF
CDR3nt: TGTGCCAGCAGCCTCTCTGGGGCGGATAATTCACCCCTCCACTTT

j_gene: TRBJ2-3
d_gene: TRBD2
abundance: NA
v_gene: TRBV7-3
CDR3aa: CASSWIAGDTDTQYF
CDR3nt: TGTGCCAGCAGCTGGATAGCGGGGGACACAGATACGCAGTATTTT

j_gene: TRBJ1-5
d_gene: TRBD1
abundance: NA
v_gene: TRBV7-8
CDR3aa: CASSAAGQGWSNQPQHF
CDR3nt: TGTGCCAGCAGCGCCGCGGGACAGGGGTGGAGCAATCAGCCCCAGCATTTT

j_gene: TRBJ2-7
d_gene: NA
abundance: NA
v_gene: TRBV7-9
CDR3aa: CASSLAYREEQYF
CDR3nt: TGTGCCAGCAGCTTAGCATACAGGGAAGAGCAGTACTTC

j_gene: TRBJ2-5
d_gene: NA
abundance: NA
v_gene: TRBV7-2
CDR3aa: CASSPLGGGGETQYF
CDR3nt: TGTGCCAGCAGCCCCCTAGGGGGGGGAGGGGAGACCCAGTACTTC

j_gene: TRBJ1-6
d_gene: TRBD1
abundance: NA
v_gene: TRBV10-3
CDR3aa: CAIRDSLPGGNSPLHF
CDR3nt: TGTGCCATCCGGGACAGCCTCCCAGGGGGTAATTCACCCCTCCACTTT

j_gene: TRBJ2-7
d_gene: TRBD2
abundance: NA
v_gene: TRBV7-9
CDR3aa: CSSSAGLARDEQYF
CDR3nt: TGTTCCAGCAGCGCGGGACTAGCTCGGGACGAGCAGTACTTC

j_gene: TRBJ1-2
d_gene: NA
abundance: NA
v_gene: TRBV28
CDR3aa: CASSPWLVRGHGYTF
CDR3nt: TGTGCCAGCAGTCCCTGGTTGGTGCGAGGGCATGGCTACACCTTC

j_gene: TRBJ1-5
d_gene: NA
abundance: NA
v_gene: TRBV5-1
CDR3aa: CASSLGARDQPQHF
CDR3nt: TGCGCCAGCAGCTTGGGGGCGAGGGATCAGCCCCAGCATTTT

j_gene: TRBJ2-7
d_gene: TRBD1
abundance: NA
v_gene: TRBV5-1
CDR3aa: CASSPRGQGAYEQYF
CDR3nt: TGCGCCAGCAGCCCTCGGGGACAGGGGGCCTACGAGCAGTACTTC

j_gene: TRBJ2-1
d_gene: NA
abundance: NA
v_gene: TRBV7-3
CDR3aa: CASSPGTYNEQFF
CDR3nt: TGTGCCAGCAGCCCAGGGACCTACAATGAGCAGTTCTTC

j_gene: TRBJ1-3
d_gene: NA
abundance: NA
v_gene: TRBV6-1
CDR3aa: CASSVGFGPGNTIYF
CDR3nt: TGTGCCAGCAGTGTTGGTTTCGGTCCTGGAAACACCATATATTTT

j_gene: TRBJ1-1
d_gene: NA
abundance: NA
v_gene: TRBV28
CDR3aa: CASSIQRYTEAFF
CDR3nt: TGTGCCAGCAGTATACAGAGATACACTGAAGCTTTCTTT

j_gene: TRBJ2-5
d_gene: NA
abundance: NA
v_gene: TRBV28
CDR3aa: CASSSLKETQYF
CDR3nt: TGTGCCAGCAGTTCCCTTAAAGAGACCCAGTACTTC

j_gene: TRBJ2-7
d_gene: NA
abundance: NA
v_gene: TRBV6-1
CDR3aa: CASSEAGGRGEQYF
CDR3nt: TGTGCCAGCAGTGAAGCGGGGGGAAGAGGGGAGCAGTACTTC

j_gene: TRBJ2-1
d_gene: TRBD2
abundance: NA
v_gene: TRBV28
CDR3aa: CASSLGGGLAGDEQFF
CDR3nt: TGTGCCAGCAGTTTAGGTGGGGGACTAGCGGGAGATGAGCAGTTCTTC

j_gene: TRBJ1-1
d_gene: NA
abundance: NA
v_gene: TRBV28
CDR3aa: CASVIFGGRTEAFF
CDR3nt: TGTGCCAGCGTAATTTTCGGGGGTCGAACTGAAGCTTTCTTT

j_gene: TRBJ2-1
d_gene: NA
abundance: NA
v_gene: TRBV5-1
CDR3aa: CASSLYEGDVVNSYNEQFF
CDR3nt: TGCGCCAGCAGCTTGTATGAGGGTGATGTGGTTAACTCCTACAATGAGCAGTTCTTC

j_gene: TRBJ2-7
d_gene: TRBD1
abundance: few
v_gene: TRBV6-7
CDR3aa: CAKTGGSNEQYF
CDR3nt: TGTGCCAAAACAGGGGGCTCAAACGAGCAGTACTTC

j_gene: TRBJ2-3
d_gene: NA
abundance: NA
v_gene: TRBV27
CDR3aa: CASRRQGLTDTQYF
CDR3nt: TGTGCCAGCAGGAGACAGGGACTCACAGATACGCAGTATTTT

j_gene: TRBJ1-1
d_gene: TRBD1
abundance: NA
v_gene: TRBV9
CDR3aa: CASSYKGQGLGNTEAFF
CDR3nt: TGTGCCAGCAGCTATAAGGGACAGGGGCTTGGGAACACTGAAGCTTTCTTT

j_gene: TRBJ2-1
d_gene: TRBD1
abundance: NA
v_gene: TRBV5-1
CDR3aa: CASSPDRGSDEQFF
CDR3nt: TGCGCCAGCAGCCCGGACAGGGGTTCTGATGAGCAGTTCTTC

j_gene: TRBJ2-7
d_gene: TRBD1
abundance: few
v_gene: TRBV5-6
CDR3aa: CASSFPGQGFLQYF
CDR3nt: TGTGCCAGCAGCTTCCCCGGACAGGGGTTCTTACAGTACTTC

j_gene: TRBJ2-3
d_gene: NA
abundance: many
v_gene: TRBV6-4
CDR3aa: CASSDGGGSTDTQYF
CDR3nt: TGTGCCAGCAGTGACGGGGGAGGAAGCACAGATACGCAGTATTTT

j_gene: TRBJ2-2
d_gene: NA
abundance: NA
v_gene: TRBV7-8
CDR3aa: CASSSATGELFF
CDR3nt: TGTGCCAGCAGCTCCGCGACCGGGGAGCTGTTTTTT

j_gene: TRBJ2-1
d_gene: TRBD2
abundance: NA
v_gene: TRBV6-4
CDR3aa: CASSTLAGVNNEQFF
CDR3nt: TGTGCCAGCAGTACCCTAGCGGGAGTGAACAATGAGCAGTTCTTC

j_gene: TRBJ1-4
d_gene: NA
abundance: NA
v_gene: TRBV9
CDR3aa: CASSGGTQVATNEKLFF
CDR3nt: TGTGCCAGCAGCGGGGGCACCCAAGTTGCAACTAATGAAAAACTGTTTTTT

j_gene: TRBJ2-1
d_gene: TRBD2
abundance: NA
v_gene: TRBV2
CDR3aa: CASSLAGSSYNEQFF
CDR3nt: TGTGCCAGCAGCCTAGCGGGAAGCTCCTACAATGAGCAGTTCTTC

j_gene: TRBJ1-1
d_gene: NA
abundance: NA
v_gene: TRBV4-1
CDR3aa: CASSQDLRAAEAFF
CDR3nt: TGCGCCAGCAGCCAAGATCTCAGGGCCGCTGAAGCTTTCTTT

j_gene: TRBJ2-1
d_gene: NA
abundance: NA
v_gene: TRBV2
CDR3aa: CASSESQRQFF
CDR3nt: TGTGCCAGCAGTGAAAGCCAGCGGCAGTTCTTC

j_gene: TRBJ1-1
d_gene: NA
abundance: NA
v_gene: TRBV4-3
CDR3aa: CASSHRGGPAFF
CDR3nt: TGCGCCAGCAGCCACCGGGGGGGGCCGGCTTTCTTT

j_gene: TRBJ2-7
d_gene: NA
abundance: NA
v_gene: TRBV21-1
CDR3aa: CASSEPRDRAHEQYF
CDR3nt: TGTGCCAGCAGCGAACCCCGGGACAGGGCCCACGAGCAGTACTTC

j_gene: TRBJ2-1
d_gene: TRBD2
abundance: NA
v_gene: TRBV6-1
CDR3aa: CASSEEGRGVYNEQFF
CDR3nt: TGTGCCAGCAGTGAAGAAGGGCGGGGGGTCTACAATGAGCAGTTCTTC